This T cell receptor beta chain was retrieved from a study of regulatory T cells in long-lasting Graves disease (dated by TCRdb to the early 2020s). For context, the study as a whole: Antithyroid drugs had been taken for less than 3 months by newly diagnosed Graves' disease patients. TCR sequencing covered some 13 persistent and about 20 newly diagnosed Graves' disease patients, around 35 samples in total. The study was conducted in China and was registered as a clinical trial. Persistent Graves' disease patients were compared with newly diagnosed Graves' disease patients by peripheral blood TCR sequencing and RNA sequencing.

Overall study outcomes, separate from this receptor: The study examined only peripheral blood because the primary lesion, thyroid tissue, could not be accessed. TRBV28, TRBJ1-2 and TRBJ2-5 were preferentially used in persistent disease, while TRBV20-1 and TRBJ2-1 were favored in newly diagnosed disease. The authors acknowledged the small sample size as a limitation that may reduce accuracy. Persistent Graves' disease patients showed lower TCR Shannon entropy and fewer highly expanded clones than newly diagnosed patients, suggesting clonal expansion. Only the TCR beta chain was sequenced and analyzed. Persistent patients shared more public clonotypes among themselves (around 3,000) than newly diagnosed patients did (approximately 970).

As for this clonotype: It has no known antigen specificity. There are no base qualities to consult, and no much larger clone falls within one base.

Receptor amplification or capture employed multiplex PCR. The listed sequencing device is Illumina HiSeq 4000. iRepertoire HTBI primers and Arm-PCR amplification of CDR3 regions were used to construct TCR beta libraries. Gel purification was performed on PCR products prior to sequencing. On the study's bioinformatics: Gene usage analysis of CDR3 amino acid clonotypes relied on the roughly 60 TRBV and around 13 TRBJ segments identified across samples. Filtered high-quality paired reads were merged into contigs using COPE and FqMerger. BLAST was used to align contigs to IMGT TRBV, TRBD and TRBJ reference genes, and CDR3 was defined according to IMGT. Any clonotype with a frequency above 0.1% was classified as a highly expanded clone. Shannon entropy served as the measure of repertoire diversity, while the Gini coefficient captured V-J evenness. A clonotype found in more than one individual was treated as public. TCRdb cleaned the public reads at Q25 with fastp, built clones with MiXCR and kept in-frame beta chains. Rows with a matching CDR3 protein are joined into one entry that keeps the most common DNA and genes. The V and J calls come from TCRdb's annotation, not from the publication. For this sample the table gives roughly 420,000 distinct CDR3 sequences, of which roughly 15% were detected only once. About 10% of the sample is in the top ten clones.

The time point tag for this specimen amounts to: newly diagnosed GD, antithyroid drugs for less than 3 months. For both TCR sequencing and RNA sequencing, RNA was extracted from PBMCs using TRIzol. Graves' disease was diagnosed according to American Thyroid Association guidelines. Patients for the study were recruited at an endocrinology department in Xi'an, China. Each patient gave around 9 milliliters of peripheral blood, collected in an EDTA anticoagulant tube. PBMCs were isolated by Ficoll Paque Plus density gradient separation without further T cell sorting. RNA quality was checked with an Agilent 2100 Bioanalyzer and agarose gel, and concentration with a NanoDrop 2000. CDR1 SQVTM and CDR2 ANQGSEA were looked up in the germline V gene. The CDR3 measures 14 amino acids from cysteine to phenylalanine. The entry retains the CDR3 DNA only, 42 bases that are in frame from base 1. Trimming leaves V shorter by 5 bases and J shorter by 0 bases, with the junction holding 5 bases beyond the gene matches.

These records were also assigned to another study, of T cells in Graves' hyperthyroidism and ophthalmopathy. That second publication adds: Stable Graves' hyperthyroidism was defined as no progression to ophthalmopathy during 18 months of follow-up. Hyperthyroidism patients were newly diagnosed, with disease duration under 2 months, and aged 18 to 65 years. Exclusion was applied to patients with uncontrolled infections, other autoimmune diseases, pregnancy or lactation. Diagnoses were established on the basis of clinical symptoms, serum thyroxine and TRAb, thyroid ultrasound, and orbital computed tomography. The TCR CDR3 was subjected to a first round of RT-PCR using the HTBI primer set and the Qiagen OneStep RT-PCR kit. Most expanded thyroid clonotypes (frequency above 0.001) were also detected in blood, a finding suggesting that blood repertoires may reflect thyroid immune responses. A model built on a 13 V-J signature distinguished ophthalmopathy from stable hyperthyroidism, reaching 87.88% sensitivity and around 81% specificity in cross-validation and 80%/75% in testing. In validation, the model predicted progression to ophthalmopathy a median of roughly six months before onset, with roughly 70% sensitivity and 72.22% specificity. TCR V-J signatures able to tell the groups apart were searched for in a discovery cohort of 100 patients, of whom more than 40 had Graves' ophthalmopathy and around 58 had stable Graves' hyperthyroidism. Prospective prediction of ophthalmopathy was tested in an independent validation cohort of 18 to 20 hyperthyroidism patients and around 16 patients who later progressed to ophthalmopathy. The 75 to 100 discovery patients were randomly divided into training and test sets at a 7:3 ratio. In addition, the study compared T-cell repertoires in thyroid tissue and in blood from roughly six Graves' hyperthyroidism patients. After sampling, hyperthyroidism patients received methimazole starting at 30 mg daily, and ophthalmopathy patients received high-dose intravenous methylprednisolone. Libraries were constructed in a second round of multiplex PCR, after which size selection and purification were carried out. Sequencing of the libraries was done on an Illumina HiSeq2000 using paired-end 100 bp reads. SOAPnuke was used to process the raw data, removing reads that contained adapters or uncalled bases, had a mean Phred below 15, or lacked an exact match to the constant primer or identifier. High-quality paired reads were merged with COPE v1.2.5, and unique nucleotide sequences were defined as clonotypes. Clonotypes were aligned to IMGT TRBV, TRBD and TRBJ reference segments using MiTCR v1.1. The analysis was restricted to V-J combinations with a frequency above 0.0001, which together covered just over 99% of the repertoires. The TCS score was defined as F50 (clonal expansion) divided by E x V (chaos), with BLOSUM62-based TCRdist calculated between CDR3 peptides within each V-J. Welch's t-statistics and random forest reduced fewer than 550 V-J features to under 15, which were used in a naive Bayes classifier (R e1071). No statistical method was used to fix the sample size in advance, and group allocation was not hidden from the investigators. According to the paper, TCR Vbeta CDR3 sequencing was carried out on around 140 peripheral blood samples, which came from under 50 ophthalmopathy, 80 or so hyperthyroidism and some 17 progressor patients.

This clonotype originated in a woman between 25 and 40 years old with Graves disease. Donor details come from another sample of the same person, matched by shared clones. The rearranged segments are TRBV29-1 and TRBJ2-3, and TRBD2 aligns with 7 junction nucleotides. Source: peripheral blood mononuclear cells (PBMCs), taken at new diagnosis, from a patient treated with antithyroid drugs. The DNA sequence is given as TGCAGCGTTAACGGGAGGCGAAGCACAGATACGCAGTATTTT. Translated, it reads CSVNGRRSTDTQYF.